A selection of T cell receptor beta chains follows, all from one sample in a study of T cells in Graves' hyperthyroidism and ophthalmopathy. TCRdb reprocessed the multiplex PCR reads with MiXCR, giving one entry per CDR3 protein. There are 550,000 to 700,000 distinct CDR3 sequences in the sample; roughly 50% occur only once, and around a fifth lies in the top ten. The sequencing sample was made of peripheral blood or thyroid tissue (not recorded which). Receptors were obtained from an adult woman with Graves' disease, either hyperthyroidism or ophthalmopathy (not recorded which). Each CDR3 is given with its conserved first and last residue. Each record gives: J gene, D gene, V gene, clone size, CDR3 DNA, CDR3 protein. D genes are given only for firm matches. Size tells how often a clone was seen (once, few, many) or the class of an expanded clone, and some rows leave it out.

>TRBJ1-2|TRBD1|TRBV2|many
TGTGCTACCGGCGGGACACAGGGGAAGGCGACCTATGGCTACACCTTC
CATGGTQGKATYGYTF
>TRBJ2-5|NA|TRBV5-1|NA
TGCGCCAGCAGCCCAGGGGGGGACGACGATCAGCCCCAGTACTTC
CASSPGGDDDQPQYF
>TRBJ2-1|TRBD2|TRBV9|NA
TGTGCCAGCAGCGTAGGTGGGAGGGCCAACAATGAGCAGTTCTTC
CASSVGGRANNEQFF
>TRBJ2-2|NA|TRBV11-2|NA
TGTGCCAGCAGCTTAGCGGCGGGCGGGGAGCTGTTTTTT
CASSLAAGGELFF
>TRBJ1-6|NA|TRBV5-4|NA
TGTGCCAGCAGCTTGGGGGGGAGCCGGGGGGATTCACCCCTCCACTTT
CASSLGGSRGDSPLHF
>TRBJ1-4|NA|TRBV19|once
TGTGCCAGTAGTACCACCGACACAACAAAACTGTTTTTT
CASSTTDTTKLFF
>TRBJ2-5|NA|TRBV11-2|NA
TGTGCCAGCAGCGCAAAACAGGGAGGAACAGAGACCCAGTACTTC
CASSAKQGGTETQYF
>TRBJ1-2|NA|TRBV5-1|NA
TGCGCCAGCAGCTTGGTTCGAGCCACCTTC
CASSLVRATF
>TRBJ2-6|NA|TRBV5-4|NA
TGTGCCAGCAGCTTGACGGCCAGCCTCAACGTCCTGACTTTC
CASSLTASLNVLTF
>TRBJ1-1|NA|TRBV19|NA
TGTGCCAGTAGTCTAGGGGATTCGTCTGAAGCTTTCTTT
CASSLGDSSEAFF
>TRBJ1-2|NA|TRBV29-1|NA
TGCAGCGGAGAGGAAGGGACCTCCTATGGCTACACCTTC
CSGEEGTSYGYTF